This T cell receptor beta chain was found in a study of T cells in localized non-small cell lung cancer. Assay: immunoSEQ multiplex PCR; the TCRdb copy retains only in-frame clones and omits some. The table has under 2,500 clones, roughly a quarter seen once. Germline V gene data show CDR1 as SGHRS and CDR2 as YFSETQ. This CDR3 has 16 residues. After removal of 4 bases from V and 4 bases from J, the junction contained 10 bases not matched to a gene. The chain uses TRBV5-1 and TRBJ2-1; 8 bases line up with TRBD2. Source: normal lung tissue next to the tumor, taken before any cancer treatment. The receptor was derived from a woman between 35 and 70 years old with stage I lung adenocarcinoma. DNA for the CDR3: TGCGCCAGCAGCCGGGAGGGATTGGGGGGTTACAATGAGCAGTTCTTC. Protein sequence: CASSREGLGGYNEQFF.